One and the same sample provided the 4 T cell receptor beta chains below, sequenced in a study of T cell responses to AZD1222 COVID-19 vaccine. Measured with immunoSEQ multiplex PCR; TCRdb has only the in-frame clones, and not every one. The sample carries under 95,000 clones, approximately 89% recorded once. The sequencing here drew on peripheral blood, taken on day 0 of AZD1222 vaccination. The receptors here all came from an adult in good health.

The CDR3 region has the DNA TGTGCTAGTGGTTTGGGCTACGAGCAGTACTTC. It codes for CASGLGYEQYF. The chain carries TRBV12-5 and TRBJ2-7; D gene unclear. In germline, CDR1 is LGHNT, CDR2 FRNRAP. This CDR3 has 11 amino acids. V dropped 1 base and J dropped 3 bases, with 1 base sitting between them.

This chain connects TRBV12-3 or TRBV12-4 to TRBJ2-7, with a weak D call TRBD1 (5 bases). The CDR3 totals 13 residues. V was shortened by 1 base and J by 6 bases, with 10 bases between the two germline ends. The CDR3 is CASSLEGSSEQYF. CDR3 DNA sequence: TGTGCCAGCAGTTTAGAGGGGTCAAGCGAGCAGTACTTC.

The chain recombines TRBV4-3 with TRBJ1-5; no firm D call. The CDR3 has 14 residues. Germline V gene sequence: CDR1 LGHNA, CDR2 YSLEER. V dropped 1 base and J dropped 2 bases, with 6 bases sitting between them. CDR3 nucleotide sequence: TGCGCCAGCAGCCAAGTCCTGGGCAATCAGCCCCAGCATTTT. Translated, it gives CASSQVLGNQPQHF.

The DNA for the CDR3 is TGTGCCAGCAGCCAATTGACAGGGGCCACGGGTGGCTACACCTTC. Residues: CASSQLTGATGGYTF. This chain connects TRBV3-1 (or the pseudogene TRBV3-2) to TRBJ1-2; 8 nucleotides match TRBD1. CDR3 length: 15 residues. In germline, CDR1 is LGHDT, CDR2 YNNKEL (reference sequence). Germline trimming cut 2 bases from V and 7 bases from J; bases unmatched to any gene: 9.